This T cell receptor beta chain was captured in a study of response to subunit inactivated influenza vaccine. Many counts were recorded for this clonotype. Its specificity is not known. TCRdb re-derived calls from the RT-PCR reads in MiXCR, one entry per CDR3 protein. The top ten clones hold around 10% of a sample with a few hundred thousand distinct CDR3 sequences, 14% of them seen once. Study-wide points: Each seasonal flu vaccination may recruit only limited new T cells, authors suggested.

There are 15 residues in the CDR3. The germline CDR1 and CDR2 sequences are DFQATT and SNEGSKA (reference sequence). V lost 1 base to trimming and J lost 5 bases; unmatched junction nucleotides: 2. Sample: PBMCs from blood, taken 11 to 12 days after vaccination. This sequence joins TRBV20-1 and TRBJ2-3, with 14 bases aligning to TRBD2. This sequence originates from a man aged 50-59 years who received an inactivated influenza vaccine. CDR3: CSARGLAGGIDTQYF. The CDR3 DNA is TGCAGTGCTAGAGGACTAGCGGGGGGGATAGATACGCAGTATTTT.